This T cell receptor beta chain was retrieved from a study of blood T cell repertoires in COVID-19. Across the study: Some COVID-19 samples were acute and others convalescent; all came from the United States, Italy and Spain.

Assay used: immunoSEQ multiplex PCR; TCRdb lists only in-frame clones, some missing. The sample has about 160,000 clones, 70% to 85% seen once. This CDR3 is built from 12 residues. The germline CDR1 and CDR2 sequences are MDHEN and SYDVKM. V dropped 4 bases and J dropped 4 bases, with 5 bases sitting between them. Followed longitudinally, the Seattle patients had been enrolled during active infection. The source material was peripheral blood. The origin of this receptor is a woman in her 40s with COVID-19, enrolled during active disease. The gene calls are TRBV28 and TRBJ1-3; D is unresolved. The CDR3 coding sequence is TGTGCCAGCAGTTATATGGGAAACACCATATATTTT. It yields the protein CASSYMGNTIYF. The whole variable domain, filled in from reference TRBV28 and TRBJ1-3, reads DVKVTQSSRYLVKRTGEKVFLECVQDMDHENMFWYRQDPGLGLRLIYFSYDVKMKEKGDIPEGYSVSREKKERFSLILESASTNQTSMYLCASSYMGNTIYFGEGSWLTVV.